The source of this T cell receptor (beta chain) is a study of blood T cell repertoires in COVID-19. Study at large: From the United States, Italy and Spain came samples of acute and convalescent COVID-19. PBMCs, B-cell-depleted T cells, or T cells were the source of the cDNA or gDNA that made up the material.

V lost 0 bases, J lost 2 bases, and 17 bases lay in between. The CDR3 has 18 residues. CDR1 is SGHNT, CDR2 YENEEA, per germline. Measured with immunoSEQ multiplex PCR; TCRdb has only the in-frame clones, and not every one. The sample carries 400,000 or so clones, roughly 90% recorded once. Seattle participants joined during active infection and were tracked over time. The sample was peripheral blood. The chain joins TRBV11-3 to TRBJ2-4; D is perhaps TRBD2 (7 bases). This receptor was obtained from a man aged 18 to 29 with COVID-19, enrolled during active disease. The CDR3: CASSLDFWGGRTKNIQYF. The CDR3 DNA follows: TGTGCCAGCAGCTTAGATTTTTGGGGGGGGCGTACCAAAAACATTCAGTACTTC.